A selection of T cell receptor beta chains follows, all from one sample in a study of cytomegalovirus exposure and HLA in healthy donors. TCRdb's copy holds only in-frame clones and misses some; the assay was immunoSEQ multiplex PCR. The data hold roughly 78,000 clones, with 63% observed a single time. The sample was PBMCs. Receptors originate from a man younger than 45 in good health and CMV-seropositive. CDR3s include the opening cysteine and the closing phenylalanine or tryptophan. Each record gives: clone size, D gene, V gene, J gene, CDR3 protein, CDR3 DNA. D genes are given only for firm matches. Expanded clones are given a class, and other clones once, few, many or no size at all.

-	-	TRBV7-2	TRBJ2-5	CASSLYPGQKETQYF	TGTGCCAGCAGCTTATACCCCGGACAGAAAGAGACCCAGTACTTC
-	TRBD1	TRBV13	TRBJ2-7	CASSSDREGYEQYF	TGTGCCAGCAGCTCGGACAGGGAAGGCTACGAGCAGTACTTC
-	TRBD2	TRBV19	TRBJ2-3	CASSLAGRRDTQYF	TGTGCCAGTAGTCTAGCGGGGAGGAGAGATACGCAGTATTTT
once	-	TRBV9	TRBJ2-5	CASSSEETQYF	TGTGCCAGCAGTTCGGAAGAGACCCAGTACTTC
-	-	TRBV6-5	TRBJ1-5	CASSQVSNQPQHF	TGTGCCAGCAGTCAGGTCAGCAATCAGCCCCAGCATTTT
-	-	TRBV5-4	TRBJ2-5	CASSLMGAGETQYF	TGTGCCAGCAGCTTGATGGGGGCAGGAGAGACCCAGTACTTC
once	-	TRBV4-1	TRBJ1-4	CASSLGTEDEKLFF	TGCGCCAGCAGCCTCGGGACTGAAGATGAAAAACTGTTTTTT
-	TRBD2	TRBV27	TRBJ2-7	CASSYGRVLSSYEQYF	TGTGCCAGCAGCTACGGGAGGGTGTTAAGCTCCTACGAGCAGTACTTC
-	TRBD2	TRBV11-3	TRBJ2-7	CASSLVAGGPYEQYF	TGTGCCAGCAGCTTAGTAGCGGGAGGCCCCTACGAGCAGTACTTC
-	TRBD1	TRBV2	TRBJ1-6	CASRRGTANSPLHF	TGTGCCAGCAGAAGGGGGACAGCCAATTCACCCCTCCACTTT
few	-	TRBV27	TRBJ2-7	CATGSYEQYF	TGTGCAACAGGGTCCTACGAGCAGTACTTC
few	-	TRBV29-1	TRBJ2-1	CSVELGTYRGGEQFF	TGCAGCGTGGAGTTAGGGACATACCGAGGAGGTGAGCAGTTCTTC
-	-	TRBV4-2	TRBJ2-7	CASSPPGGGIPYEQYF	TGTGCCAGCAGCCCACCTGGTGGCGGGATACCCTACGAGCAGTACTTC
-	TRBD2	TRBV7-2	TRBJ2-7	CASSLYGRSAEQYF	TGTGCCAGCAGCTTATACGGGAGGTCGGCCGAGCAGTACTTC
-	TRBD1	TRBV11-3	TRBJ2-5	CASSLPFRYRGKETQYF	TGTGCCAGCAGCTTACCCTTTCGGTACAGGGGAAAAGAGACCCAGTACTTC
-	-	TRBV7-8	TRBJ1-1	CASSLGRVTEAFF	TGTGCCAGCAGCTTGGGGAGGGTTACTGAAGCTTTCTTT
once	TRBD1	TRBV28	TRBJ1-2	CASSLSSIQGTVGYTF	TGTGCCAGCAGTTTATCCTCCATACAGGGGACCGTTGGCTACACCTTC
-	-	TRBV5-1	TRBJ2-5	CASRGEAETQYF	TGCGCCAGCAGAGGGGAGGCAGAGACCCAGTACTTC
-	TRBD2	TRBV28	TRBJ2-5	CASNAGTRGETQYF	TGTGCCAGCAATGCCGGGACTAGGGGGGAGACCCAGTACTTC
-	-	TRBV7-2	TRBJ2-5	CASSPTAGRVGETQYF	TGTGCCAGCAGCCCCACCGCCGGCAGGGTAGGGGAGACCCAGTACTTC
-	-	TRBV19	TRBJ2-3	CASSIFPPGTDTQYF	TGTGCCAGTAGTATTTTCCCGCCGGGCACAGATACGCAGTATTTT
-	-	TRBV6-6	TRBJ1-5	CASNRFSNQPQHF	TGTGCCAGCAACAGGTTTAGCAATCAGCCCCAGCATTTT
-	TRBD2	TRBV12-5	TRBJ2-3	CASGLPPPPLAGGVTDTQYF	TGTGCTAGTGGTTTGCCTCCCCCCCCACTAGCGGGAGGGGTCACAGATACGCAGTATTTT
-	-	TRBV5-4	TRBJ2-2	CASSPSGGRNTGELFF	TGTGCCAGCAGCCCCTCGGGGGGCCGAAACACCGGGGAGCTGTTTTTT
-	TRBD2	TRBV2	TRBJ2-2	CASSGSSGRTGELFF	TGTGCCAGCAGTGGTTCTAGCGGGAGGACCGGGGAGCTGTTTTTT
few	TRBD1	TRBV28	TRBJ2-1	CASSKSAGGYNEQFF	TGTGCCAGCAGTAAAAGCGCAGGGGGCTACAATGAGCAGTTCTTC
-	TRBD2	TRBV5-1	TRBJ2-5	CASSLGATSGGQETQYF	TGCGCCAGCAGCTTGGGCGCGACTAGCGGGGGTCAAGAGACCCAGTACTTC
-	TRBD1	TRBV18	TRBJ2-1	CASSTMTGSSYNEQFF	TGTGCCAGCTCTACCATGACAGGGAGCTCCTACAATGAGCAGTTCTTC
-	-	TRBV23-1	TRBJ2-5	CASTDRVETQYF	TGCGCCAGCACCGACCGGGTAGAGACCCAGTACTTC
-	-	TRBV4-1	TRBJ2-2	CASSRQGDGTGELFF	TGCGCCAGCAGCCGGCAGGGTGACGGCACCGGGGAGCTGTTTTTT
few	TRBD1	TRBV28	TRBJ1-4	CASSLIGGTNEKLFF	TGTGCCAGCAGTTTAATAGGGGGCACTAATGAAAAACTGTTTTTT
few	TRBD1	TRBV10-2	TRBJ1-5	CASSLQGDTNQPQHF	TGCGCCAGCAGTCTACAGGGGGATACCAATCAGCCCCAGCATTTT
few	TRBD2	TRBV5-1	TRBJ2-3	CASSTDVGGASDTQYF	TGCGCCAGCAGCACGGATGTCGGGGGGGCCTCAGATACGCAGTATTTT
once	TRBD1	TRBV7-9	TRBJ1-3	CASSLAARGSGNTIYF	TGTGCCAGCAGCTTGGCCGCCAGGGGGTCTGGAAACACCATATATTTT
-	TRBD2	TRBV2	TRBJ2-1	CASMFMSGGRNEQFF	TGTGCCAGCATGTTCATGAGCGGGGGGCGGAATGAGCAGTTCTTC
-	TRBD1	TRBV7-9	TRBJ1-1	CASSSGQERGTLNTEAFF	TGTGCCAGCAGCTCGGGACAGGAGAGGGGGACATTGAACACTGAAGCTTTCTTT
-	TRBD1	TRBV28	TRBJ2-1	CASSSTGTGVYNEQFF	TGTGCCAGCAGTTCTACCGGGACAGGGGTATACAATGAGCAGTTCTTC
-	-	TRBV5-1	TRBJ1-2	CASSLEDGNRYGYTF	TGCGCCAGCAGCTTGGAGGACGGGAACCGCTATGGCTACACCTTC
-	TRBD1	TRBV7-9	TRBJ1-5	CASSSGTGGNQPQHF	TGTGCCAGCAGCTCCGGGACAGGGGGCAATCAGCCCCAGCATTTT
-	-	TRBV28	TRBJ1-4	CASSFSEKLFF	TGTGCCAGCAGTTTTAGTGAAAAACTGTTTTTT
-	TRBD1	TRBV5-1	TRBJ2-3	CASSAKGANPSTDTQYF	TGCGCCAGCTCGGCCAAGGGGGCCAACCCTAGCACAGATACGCAGTATTTT
once	-	TRBV27	TRBJ2-7	CASSPNPYEQYF	TGTGCCAGCAGCCCCAACCCCTATGAGCAGTACTTC
-	-	TRBV4-1	TRBJ2-5	CASSQLTKVTQYF	TGCGCCAGCAGCCAACTAACCAAAGTGACCCAGTACTTC
once	TRBD2	TRBV28	TRBJ2-6	CASSPHGGGGSRGANVLTF	TGTGCCAGCAGTCCCCATGGGGGGGGTGGTTCGCGCGGGGCCAACGTCCTGACTTTC
once	TRBD2	TRBV19	TRBJ2-2	CASRGGRVGGELFF	TGTGCCAGTAGAGGCGGGAGGGTTGGCGGGGAGCTGTTTTTT